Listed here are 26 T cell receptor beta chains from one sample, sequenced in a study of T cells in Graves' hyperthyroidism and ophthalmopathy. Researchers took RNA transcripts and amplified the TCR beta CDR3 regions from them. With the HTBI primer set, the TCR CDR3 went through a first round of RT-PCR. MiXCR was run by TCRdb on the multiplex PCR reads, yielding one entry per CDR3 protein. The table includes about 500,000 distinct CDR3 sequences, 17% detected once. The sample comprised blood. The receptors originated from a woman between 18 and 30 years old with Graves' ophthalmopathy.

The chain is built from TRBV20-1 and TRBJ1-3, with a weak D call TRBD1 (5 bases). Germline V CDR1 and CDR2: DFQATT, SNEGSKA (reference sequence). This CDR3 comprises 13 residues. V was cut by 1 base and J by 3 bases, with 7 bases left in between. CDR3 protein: CSARVGGGNTIYF. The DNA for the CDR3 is TGCAGTGCTAGAGTGGGGGGTGGAAACACCATATATTTT.

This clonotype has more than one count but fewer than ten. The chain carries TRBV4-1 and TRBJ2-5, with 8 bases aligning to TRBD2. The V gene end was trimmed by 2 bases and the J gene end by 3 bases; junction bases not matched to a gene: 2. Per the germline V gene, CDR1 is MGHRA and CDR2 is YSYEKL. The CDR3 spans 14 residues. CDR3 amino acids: CASSQPGLEETQYF. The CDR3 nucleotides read TGCGCCAGCAGCCAACCGGGACTAGAAGAGACCCAGTACTTC.

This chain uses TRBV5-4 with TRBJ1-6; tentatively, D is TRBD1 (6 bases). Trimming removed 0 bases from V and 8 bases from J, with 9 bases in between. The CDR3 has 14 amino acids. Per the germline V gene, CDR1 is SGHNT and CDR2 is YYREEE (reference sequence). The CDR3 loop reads CASSLDSGDSPLHF. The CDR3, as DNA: TGTGCCAGCAGCTTGGACTCAGGGGATTCACCCCTCCACTTT.

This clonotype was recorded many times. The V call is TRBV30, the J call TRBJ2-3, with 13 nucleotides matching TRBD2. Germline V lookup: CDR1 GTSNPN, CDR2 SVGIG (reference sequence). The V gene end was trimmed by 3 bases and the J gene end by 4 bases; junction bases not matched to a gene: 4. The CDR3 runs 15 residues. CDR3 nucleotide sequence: TGTGCCTGGAGCTGGACTAGCGGGGGTGCAGATACGCAGTATTTT. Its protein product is CAWSWTSGGADTQYF. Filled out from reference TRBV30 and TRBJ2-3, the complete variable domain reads SQTIHQWPATLVQPVGSPLSLECTVEGTSNPNLYWYRQAAGRGLQLLFYSVGIGQISSEVPQNLSASRPQDRQFILSSKKLLLSDSGFYLCAWSWTSGGADTQYFGPGTRLTVL.

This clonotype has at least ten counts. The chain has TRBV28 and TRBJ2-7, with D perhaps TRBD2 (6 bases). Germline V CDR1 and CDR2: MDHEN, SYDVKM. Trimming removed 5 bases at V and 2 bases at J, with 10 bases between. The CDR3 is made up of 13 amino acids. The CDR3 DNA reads TGTGCCAGCAGTCCGGGGGATCCCTACGAGCAGTACTTC. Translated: CASSPGDPYEQYF.

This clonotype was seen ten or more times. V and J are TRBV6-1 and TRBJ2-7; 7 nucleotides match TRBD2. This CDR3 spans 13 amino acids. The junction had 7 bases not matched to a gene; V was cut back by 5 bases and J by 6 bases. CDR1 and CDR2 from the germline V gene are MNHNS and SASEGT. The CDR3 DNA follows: TGTGCCAGCAGTTCGGTACTAGCGAGCGAGCAGTACTTC. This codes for CASSSVLASEQYF.

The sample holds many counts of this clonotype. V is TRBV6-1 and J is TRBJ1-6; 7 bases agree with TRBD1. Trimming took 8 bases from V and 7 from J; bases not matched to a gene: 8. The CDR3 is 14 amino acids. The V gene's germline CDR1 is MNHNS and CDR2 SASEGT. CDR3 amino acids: CASGRGRGNSPLHF. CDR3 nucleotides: TGTGCCAGCGGTAGGGGGCGAGGAAATTCACCCCTCCACTTT.

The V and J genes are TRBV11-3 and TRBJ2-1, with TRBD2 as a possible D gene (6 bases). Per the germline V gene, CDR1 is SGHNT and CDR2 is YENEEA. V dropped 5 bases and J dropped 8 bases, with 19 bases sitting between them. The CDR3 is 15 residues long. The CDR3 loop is CASSHPSAGIYEQFF. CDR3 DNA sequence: TGTGCCAGCAGCCACCCTAGCGCGGGAATATATGAGCAGTTCTTC.

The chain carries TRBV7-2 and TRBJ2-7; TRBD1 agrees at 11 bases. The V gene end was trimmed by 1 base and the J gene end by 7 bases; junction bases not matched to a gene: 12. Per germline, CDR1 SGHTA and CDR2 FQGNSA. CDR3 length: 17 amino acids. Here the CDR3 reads CASSLVAPGTGGDEQYF. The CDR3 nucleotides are TGTGCCAGCAGCTTAGTTGCACCCGGGACAGGGGGAGATGAGCAGTACTTC.

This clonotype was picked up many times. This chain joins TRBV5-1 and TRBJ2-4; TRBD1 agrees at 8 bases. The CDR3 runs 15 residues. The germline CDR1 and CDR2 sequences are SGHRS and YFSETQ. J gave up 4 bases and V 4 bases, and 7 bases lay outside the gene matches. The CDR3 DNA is TGCGCCAGCAGCATCCCGACAGGGGAAAAAAACATTCAGTACTTC. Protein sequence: CASSIPTGEKNIQYF.

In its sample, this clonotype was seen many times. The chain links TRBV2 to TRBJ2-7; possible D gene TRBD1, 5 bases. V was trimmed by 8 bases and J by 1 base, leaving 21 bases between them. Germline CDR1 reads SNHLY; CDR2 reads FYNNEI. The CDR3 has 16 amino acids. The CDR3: CASDRDRTGDSYEQYF. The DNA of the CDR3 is TGTGCCAGCGACCGCGACAGAACGGGTGATTCCTACGAGCAGTACTTC.

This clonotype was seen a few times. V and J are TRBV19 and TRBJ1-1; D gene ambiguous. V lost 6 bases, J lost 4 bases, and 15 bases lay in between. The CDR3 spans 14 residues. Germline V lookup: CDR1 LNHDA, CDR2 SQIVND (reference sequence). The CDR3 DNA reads TGTGCCAGTAGCCTAGAGGGTATAGGCACTGAAGCTTTCTTT. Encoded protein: CASSLEGIGTEAFF.

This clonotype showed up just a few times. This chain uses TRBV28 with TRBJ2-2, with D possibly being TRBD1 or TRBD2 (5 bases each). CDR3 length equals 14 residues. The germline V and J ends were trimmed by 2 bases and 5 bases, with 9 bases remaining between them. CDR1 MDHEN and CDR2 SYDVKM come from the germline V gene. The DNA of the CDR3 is TGTGCCAGCAGTTTAATTGGGGGTACCGGGGAGCTGTTTTTT. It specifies CASSLIGGTGELFF.

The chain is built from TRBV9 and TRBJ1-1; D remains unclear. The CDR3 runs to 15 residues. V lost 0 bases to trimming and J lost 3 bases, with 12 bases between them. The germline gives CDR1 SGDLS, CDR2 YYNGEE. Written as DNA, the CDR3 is TGTGCCAGCAGCGTAGAAGTCCAGCCAGACACTGAAGCTTTCTTT. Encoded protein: CASSVEVQPDTEAFF.

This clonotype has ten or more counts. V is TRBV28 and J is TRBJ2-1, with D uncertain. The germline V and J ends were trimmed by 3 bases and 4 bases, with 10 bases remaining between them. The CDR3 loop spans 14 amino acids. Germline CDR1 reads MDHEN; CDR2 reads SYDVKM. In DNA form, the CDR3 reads TGTGCCAGCAGTTTCTCGACACTTTACAATGAGCAGTTCTTC. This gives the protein CASSFSTLYNEQFF.

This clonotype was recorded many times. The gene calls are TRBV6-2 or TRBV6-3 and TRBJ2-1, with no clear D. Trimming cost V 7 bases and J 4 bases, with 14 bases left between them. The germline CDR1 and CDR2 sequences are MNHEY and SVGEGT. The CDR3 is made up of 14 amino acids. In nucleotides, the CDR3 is TGTGCCAGCACCAAGGGCTACGATTACAATGAGCAGTTCTTC. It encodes CASTKGYDYNEQFF.

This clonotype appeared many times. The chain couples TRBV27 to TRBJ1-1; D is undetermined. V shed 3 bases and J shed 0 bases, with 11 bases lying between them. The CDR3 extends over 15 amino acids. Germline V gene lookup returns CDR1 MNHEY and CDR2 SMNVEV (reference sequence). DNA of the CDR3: TGTGCCAGCAGTTTGCCGGGTAGGGTGAACACTGAAGCTTTCTTT. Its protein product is CASSLPGRVNTEAFF.

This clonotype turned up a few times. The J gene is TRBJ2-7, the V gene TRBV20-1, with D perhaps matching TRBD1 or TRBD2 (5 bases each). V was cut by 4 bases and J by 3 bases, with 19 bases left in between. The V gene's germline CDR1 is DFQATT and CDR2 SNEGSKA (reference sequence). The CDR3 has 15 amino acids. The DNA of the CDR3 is TGCAGTGCTACGATGGGGACGTCAGGACACTACGAGCAGTACTTC. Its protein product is CSATMGTSGHYEQYF.

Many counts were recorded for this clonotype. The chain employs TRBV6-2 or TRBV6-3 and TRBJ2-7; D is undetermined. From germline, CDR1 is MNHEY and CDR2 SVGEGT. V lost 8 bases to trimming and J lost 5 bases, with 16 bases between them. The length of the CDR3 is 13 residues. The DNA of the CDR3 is TGTGCCAGCGTCGGAATAGCTCGGGACGAGCAGTACTTC. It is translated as CASVGIARDEQYF.

The CDR3 here is CASSPRDLAPEAFF. The CDR3 nucleotides read TGTGCCAGCAGTCCCAGGGATCTCGCCCCTGAAGCTTTCTTT. This chain joins TRBV28 and TRBJ1-1, with D perhaps matching TRBD1 (5 bases). There are 14 residues in the CDR3. Trimming cost V 5 bases and J 6 bases, with 16 bases left between them. CDR1 is MDHEN, CDR2 SYDVKM, per germline.

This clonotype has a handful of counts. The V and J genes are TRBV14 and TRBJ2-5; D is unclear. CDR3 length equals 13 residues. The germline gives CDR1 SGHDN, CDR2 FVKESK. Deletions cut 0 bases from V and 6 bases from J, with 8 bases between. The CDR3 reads CASSQDWAKTQYF. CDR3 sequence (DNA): TGTGCCAGCAGCCAAGATTGGGCCAAGACCCAGTACTTC.

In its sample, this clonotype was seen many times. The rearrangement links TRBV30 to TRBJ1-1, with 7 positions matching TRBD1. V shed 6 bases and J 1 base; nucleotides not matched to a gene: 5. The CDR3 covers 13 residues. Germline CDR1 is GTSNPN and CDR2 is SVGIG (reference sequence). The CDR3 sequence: CACTGTANTEAFF. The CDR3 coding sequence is TGTGCCTGTACCGGGACAGCGAACACTGAAGCTTTCTTT.

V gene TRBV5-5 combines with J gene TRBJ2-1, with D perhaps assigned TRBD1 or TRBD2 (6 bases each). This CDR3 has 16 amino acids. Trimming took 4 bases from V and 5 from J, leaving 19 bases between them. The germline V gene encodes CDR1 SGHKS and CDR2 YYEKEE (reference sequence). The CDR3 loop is CASSALMGGRDNEQFF. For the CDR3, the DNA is TGTGCCAGCAGCGCTCTTATGGGGGGCAGGGACAATGAGCAGTTCTTC.

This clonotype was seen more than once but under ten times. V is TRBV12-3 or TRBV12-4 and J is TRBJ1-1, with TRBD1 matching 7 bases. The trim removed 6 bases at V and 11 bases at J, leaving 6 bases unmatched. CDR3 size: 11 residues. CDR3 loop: CASSQGGEAFF. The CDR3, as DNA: TGTGCCAGCAGCCAGGGGGGGGAGGCTTTCTTT.

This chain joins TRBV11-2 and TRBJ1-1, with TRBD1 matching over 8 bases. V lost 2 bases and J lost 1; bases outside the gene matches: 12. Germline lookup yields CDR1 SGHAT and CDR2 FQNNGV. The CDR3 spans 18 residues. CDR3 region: CASSLKRAPGTGNTEAFF. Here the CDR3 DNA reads TGTGCCAGCAGCTTAAAGCGGGCTCCCGGGACAGGGAACACTGAAGCTTTCTTT.

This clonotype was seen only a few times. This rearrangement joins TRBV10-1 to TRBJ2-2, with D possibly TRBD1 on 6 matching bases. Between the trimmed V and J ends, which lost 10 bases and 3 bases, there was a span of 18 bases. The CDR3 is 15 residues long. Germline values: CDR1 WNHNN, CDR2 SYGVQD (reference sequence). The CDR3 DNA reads TGCGCCACCTCAATGGGGACACAAGACACCGGGGAGCTGTTTTTT. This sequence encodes CATSMGTQDTGELFF.